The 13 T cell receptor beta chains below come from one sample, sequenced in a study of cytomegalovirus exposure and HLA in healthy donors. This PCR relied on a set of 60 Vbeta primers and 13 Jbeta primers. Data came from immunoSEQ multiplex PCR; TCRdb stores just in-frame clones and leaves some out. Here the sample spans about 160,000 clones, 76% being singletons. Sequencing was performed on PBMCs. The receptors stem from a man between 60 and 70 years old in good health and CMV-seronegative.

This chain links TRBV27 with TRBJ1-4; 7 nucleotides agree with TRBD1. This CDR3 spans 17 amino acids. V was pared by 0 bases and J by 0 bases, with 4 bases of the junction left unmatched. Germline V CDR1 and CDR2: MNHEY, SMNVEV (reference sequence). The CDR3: CASSLSGGLTTNEKLFF. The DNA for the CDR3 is TGTGCCAGCAGTTTATCAGGGGGCCTCACAACTAATGAAAAACTGTTTTTT.

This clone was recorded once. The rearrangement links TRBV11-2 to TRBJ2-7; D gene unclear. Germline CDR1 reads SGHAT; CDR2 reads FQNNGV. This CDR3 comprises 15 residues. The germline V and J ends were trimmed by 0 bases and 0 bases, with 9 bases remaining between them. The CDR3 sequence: CASSLDLRYSYEQYF. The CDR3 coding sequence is TGTGCCAGCAGCTTAGATTTGAGGTACTCCTACGAGCAGTACTTC.

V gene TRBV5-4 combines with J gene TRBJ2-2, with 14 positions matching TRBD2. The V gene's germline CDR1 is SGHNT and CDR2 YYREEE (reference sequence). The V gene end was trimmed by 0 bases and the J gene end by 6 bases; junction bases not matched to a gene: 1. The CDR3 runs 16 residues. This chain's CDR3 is CASSLGLAGGPGELFF. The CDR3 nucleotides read TGTGCCAGCAGCTTGGGACTAGCGGGGGGGCCCGGGGAGCTGTTTTTT.

CDR3 coding DNA: TGCGCCAGCAGCTTGTCGACTGTCCGGGGGGTGATGGAAAAACTGTTTTTT. Translating it yields CASSLSTVRGVMEKLFF. The chain combines TRBV5-1 with TRBJ1-4; D possibly corresponds to TRBD1 (5 bases). Germline values: CDR1 SGHRS, CDR2 YFSETQ. V lost 1 base, J lost 8 bases, and 21 bases lay in between. CDR3 length equals 17 residues.

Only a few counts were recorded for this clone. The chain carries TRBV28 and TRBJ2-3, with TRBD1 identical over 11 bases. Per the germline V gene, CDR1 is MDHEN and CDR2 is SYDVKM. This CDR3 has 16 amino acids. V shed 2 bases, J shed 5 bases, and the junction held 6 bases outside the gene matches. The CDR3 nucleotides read TGTGCCAGCAGTTTACGGACAGGGGGCGTGAAAGATACGCAGTATTTT. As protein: CASSLRTGGVKDTQYF. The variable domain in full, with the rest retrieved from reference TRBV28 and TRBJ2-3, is DVKVTQSSRYLVKRTGEKVFLECVQDMDHENMFWYRQDPGLGLRLIYFSYDVKMKEKGDIPEGYSVSREKKERFSLILESASTNQTSMYLCASSLRTGGVKDTQYFGPGTRLTVL.

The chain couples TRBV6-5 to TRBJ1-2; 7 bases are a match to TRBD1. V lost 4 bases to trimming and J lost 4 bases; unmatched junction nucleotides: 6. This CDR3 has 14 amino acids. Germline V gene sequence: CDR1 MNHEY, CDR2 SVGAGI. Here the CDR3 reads CASSSKTGIYGYTF. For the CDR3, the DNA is TGTGCCAGCAGTTCCAAGACAGGGATCTATGGCTACACCTTC.

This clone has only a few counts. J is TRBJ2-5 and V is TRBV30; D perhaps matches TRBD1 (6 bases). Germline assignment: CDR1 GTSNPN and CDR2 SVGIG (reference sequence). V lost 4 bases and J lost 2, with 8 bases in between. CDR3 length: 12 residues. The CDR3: CAWTGQQETQYF. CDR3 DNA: TGTGCCTGGACGGGACAACAAGAGACCCAGTACTTC. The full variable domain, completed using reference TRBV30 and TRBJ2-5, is SQTIHQWPATLVQPVGSPLSLECTVEGTSNPNLYWYRQAAGRGLQLLFYSVGIGQISSEVPQNLSASRPQDRQFILSSKKLLLSDSGFYLCAWTGQQETQYFGPGTRLLVL.

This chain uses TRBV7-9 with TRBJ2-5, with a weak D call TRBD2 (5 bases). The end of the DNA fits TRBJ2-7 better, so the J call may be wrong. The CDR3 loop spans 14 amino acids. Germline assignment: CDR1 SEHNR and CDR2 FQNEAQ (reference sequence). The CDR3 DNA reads TGTGCCAGCCGAAAAACGGGAAGCTCCTACGAGCAGTACTTC. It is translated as CASRKTGSSYEQYF.

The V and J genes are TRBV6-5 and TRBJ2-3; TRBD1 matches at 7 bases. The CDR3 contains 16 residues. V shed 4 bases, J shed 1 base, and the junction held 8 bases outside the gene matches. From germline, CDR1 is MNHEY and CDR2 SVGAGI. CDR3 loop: CASSSRQGRGTDTQYF. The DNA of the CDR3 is TGTGCCAGCAGTTCCCGACAGGGTCGGGGCACAGATACGCAGTATTTT.

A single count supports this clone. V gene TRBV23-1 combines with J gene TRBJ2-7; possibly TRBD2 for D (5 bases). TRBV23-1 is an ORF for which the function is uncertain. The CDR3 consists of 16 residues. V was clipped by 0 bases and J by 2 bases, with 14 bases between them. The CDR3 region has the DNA TGCGCCAGCAGTCAATCGTGGGAGTTCCTAACCTACGAGCAGTACTTC. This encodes CASSQSWEFLTYEQYF.

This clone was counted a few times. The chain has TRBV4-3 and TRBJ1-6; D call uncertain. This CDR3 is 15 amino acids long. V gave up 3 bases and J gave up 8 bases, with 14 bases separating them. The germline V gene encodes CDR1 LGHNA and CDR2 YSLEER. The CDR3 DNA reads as TGCGCCAGCAGCCATACGGTGTGGTCGGATTCACCCCTCCACTTT. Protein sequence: CASSHTVWSDSPLHF.

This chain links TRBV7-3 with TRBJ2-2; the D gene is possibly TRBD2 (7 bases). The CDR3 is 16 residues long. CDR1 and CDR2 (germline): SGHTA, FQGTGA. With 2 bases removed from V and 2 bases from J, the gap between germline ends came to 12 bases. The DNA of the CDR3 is TGTGCCAGCAGCTTATTGGGGGGGCTTAACACCGGGGAGCTGTTTTTT. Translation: CASSLLGGLNTGELFF.

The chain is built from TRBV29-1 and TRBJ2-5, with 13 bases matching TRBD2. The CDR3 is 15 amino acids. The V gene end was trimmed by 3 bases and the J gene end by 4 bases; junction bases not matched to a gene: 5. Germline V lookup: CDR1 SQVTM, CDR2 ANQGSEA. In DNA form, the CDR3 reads TGCAGCGTTGATAGACTAGCGGGGGGCGCAGAGACCCAGTACTTC. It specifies CSVDRLAGGAETQYF.